Presented here are 30 T cell receptor beta chains from one specimen sequenced in a study of T cell repertoires in cytomegalovirus infection. TCRdb fed the reads into MiXCR, producing one record per CDR3 protein. This sample yields about 890,000 distinct CDR3 sequences, of which approximately 33% are seen a single time; roughly 12% belongs to the top ten. For these TCRs, the target antigens are not known. The material sequenced was cultured CD8+ T cells from PBMCs, taken from culture after CMV antigen stimulation. Receptors were obtained from a human donor in good health (CMV status not recorded). Some clones in this sample may be carry-over from other donors' samples.

The chain uses TRBV29-1 and TRBJ2-3; 7 positions match TRBD1. The CDR3 has 15 amino acids. V lost 3 bases to trimming and J lost 1 base; unmatched junction nucleotides: 7. The germline V gene has CDR1 SQVTM and CDR2 ANQGSEA. DNA for the CDR3: TGCAGCGTTGACCACAGGGGCCGCCGCACAGATACGCAGTATTTT. This encodes CSVDHRGRRTDTQYF.

The CDR3 loop reads CASSSWTGTHYEAFF. CDR3 DNA: TGTGCCAGTAGTTCGTGGACAGGGACCCATTATGAAGCTTTCTTT. This chain connects TRBV19 to TRBJ1-1; 8 bases align to TRBD1. Germline-derived CDR1 and CDR2 are LNHDA and SQIVND (reference sequence). Trimming at V came to 5 bases and at J to 7 bases, leaving 12 bases not matched to a gene. The CDR3 is 15 amino acids.

This clonotype has a count of ten or more. The chain couples TRBV25-1 to TRBJ2-2; the match to TRBD1 covers 9 bases. The V gene's germline CDR1 is MGHDK and CDR2 SYGVNS. The CDR3 runs to 18 residues. V trimming: 4 bases; J trimming: 6 bases; junction bases outside the gene matches: 15. CDR3 region: CASSARGGGQGIAGELFF. The CDR3 coding sequence is TGTGCCAGCAGTGCAAGGGGGGGGGGACAGGGCATTGCCGGGGAGCTGTTTTTT.

This clonotype was recorded a few times. The CDR3 region is CASGWTANTGELFF. The CDR3 DNA is TGTGCCAGCGGGTGGACCGCGAACACCGGGGAGCTGTTTTTT. The chain joins TRBV2 to TRBJ2-2; D not resolved. This CDR3 is 14 amino acids long. With 8 bases removed from V and 0 bases from J, the gap between germline ends came to 10 bases. Germline V CDR1 and CDR2: SNHLY, FYNNEI.

As to this clonotype: No conserved phenylalanine or tryptophan ends this CDR3, so it is likely a read error. The chain has TRBV7-9 and TRBJ2-5, with no clear D. The CDR3 has 14 amino acids. Germline V lookup: CDR1 SEHNR, CDR2 FQNEAQ (reference sequence). With 8 bases removed from V and 3 bases from J, the gap between germline ends came to 16 bases. The CDR3 DNA reads as TGTGCCAGCGCGCTGGTGGGCAGTAAAGAGACCCAGTACTCC. Amino acids: CASALVGSKETQYS.

This clonotype was detected ten times or more. The rearrangement links TRBV6-1 to TRBJ1-5; 9 bases match TRBD1. The trim removed 5 bases at V and 5 bases at J, leaving 7 bases unmatched. CDR3 length: 15 amino acids. Germline CDR1 MNHNS, CDR2 SASEGT. The CDR3 DNA is TGTGCCAGCAGTCCCGAGGGACAGGGTTATCAGCCCCAGCATTTT. This gives the protein CASSPEGQGYQPQHF.

In this sample, this clonotype turned up a few times. The rearrangement uses TRBV6-6 and TRBJ1-2; D is possibly TRBD1 (5 bases). Per germline, CDR1 MNHNY and CDR2 SVGAGI (reference sequence). The CDR3 runs 14 residues. Deletions cut 0 bases from V and 6 bases from J, with 11 bases between. In nucleotides, the CDR3 is TGTGCCAGCAGTTACTCGGGGGGGACGGATGGCTACACCTTC. Translated, it gives CASSYSGGTDGYTF.

The rearrangement links TRBV6-2 or TRBV6-3 to TRBJ2-7; the D gene is possibly TRBD1 (6 bases). The CDR3 sequence is 16 residues long. The V gene lost 0 bases and the J gene lost 6 bases, with 18 bases spanning the gap. Looked up from germline, CDR1 is MNHEY and CDR2 is SVGEGT. CDR3 sequence (DNA): TGTGCCAGCAGTTACTCGTTGGATGGACAGCCAATCGAGCAGTACTTC. Translation: CASSYSLDGQPIEQYF.

This clonotype was seen a handful of times. The V and J genes are TRBV3-1 and TRBJ2-2, with 8 bases fitting TRBD1. V trimming: 5 bases; J trimming: 2 bases; junction bases outside the gene matches: 10. Germline V lookup: CDR1 LGHDT, CDR2 YNNKEL (reference sequence). The CDR3 contains 17 residues. The CDR3 loop is CASSNLPGQGNTGELFF. The CDR3 nucleotides read TGTGCCAGCAGCAACCTCCCAGGACAGGGTAACACCGGGGAGCTGTTTTTT.

This clonotype was observed a few times. This chain uses TRBV5-4 with TRBJ2-7; D gene uncertain. CDR1 is SGHNT and CDR2 is YYREEE in the germline V gene (reference sequence). The germline V and J ends were trimmed by 4 bases and 2 bases, with 10 bases remaining between them. The CDR3 is 13 amino acids. CDR3 residues: CASSGGDTYEQYF. The CDR3 region has the DNA TGTGCCAGCAGCGGTGGAGATACCTACGAGCAGTACTTC.

This clonotype came up a few times. The V gene is TRBV7-4, the J gene TRBJ1-1; no clear D. This CDR3 has 14 residues. Per the germline V gene, CDR1 is SGHVT and CDR2 is SQSDAQ. Trimming left V 3 bases short and J 2 bases short, with 10 bases between. CDR3 sequence (DNA): TGTGCCAGCAGCTTCCTGGCTAGCAACACTGAAGCTTTCTTT. Its translation is CASSFLASNTEAFF.

This clonotype has more than one count but fewer than ten. The chain has TRBV2 and TRBJ1-1, with 9 bases aligning to TRBD1. The ends lost 0 bases at V and 0 bases at J; junction bases unmatched: 5. The CDR3 loop spans 17 amino acids. Germline values: CDR1 SNHLY, CDR2 FYNNEI. The CDR3 nucleotides are TGTGCCAGCAGTGAAGCGAGGGGGACAGGGTTGAACACTGAAGCTTTCTTT. This sequence encodes CASSEARGTGLNTEAFF.

This clonotype was found many times. This chain links TRBV7-2 with TRBJ1-4; D remains ambiguous. V lost 1 base and J lost 2, with 5 bases in between. CDR1 and CDR2 (germline): SGHTA, FQGNSA. This CDR3 contains 14 residues. The CDR3 loop is CASSLEPTNEKLFF. In DNA form, the CDR3 reads TGTGCCAGCAGCTTAGAACCGACTAATGAAAAACTGTTTTTT.

This clonotype has a handful of counts. V and J are TRBV20-1 and TRBJ2-2; the D gene could be TRBD1 or TRBD2 (5 bases each). The germline V gene encodes CDR1 DFQATT and CDR2 SNEGSKA (reference sequence). CDR3 size: 11 residues. The V end lost 6 bases, the J end lost 7 bases, and 9 bases lay between the germline ends. The CDR3, as DNA: TGCAGTGCCTCTGGGGGCGGGGAGCTGTTTTTT. This encodes CSASGGGELFF.

At least ten counts were recorded for this clonotype. V is TRBV7-2 and J is TRBJ1-1; D is perhaps TRBD1 (6 bases). CDR1 is SGHTA and CDR2 is FQGNSA in the germline V gene. With 8 bases removed from V and 10 bases from J, the gap between germline ends came to 26 bases. The CDR3 is 15 residues long. The CDR3, as DNA: TGTGCCAGCTTAGGCCTTTACCGTAGGGGGTTCTCAGCTTTCTTT. It yields the protein CASLGLYRRGFSAFF.

This clonotype was picked up one time. Possible read error: a much larger clone is one base away. The gene calls are TRBV7-6 and TRBJ1-1; perhaps TRBD1 as D (6 bases). This CDR3 has 14 amino acids. Germline assignment: CDR1 SGHVS and CDR2 FNYEAQ. The CDR3 DNA reads TGTGTCAGCAGCATAGACCCGACAGGCACTGAAGCTTTCTTT. Translating it yields CVSSIDPTGTEAFF.

This clonotype has only a few counts. The chain joins TRBV5-4 to TRBJ2-2; maybe TRBD2 (5 bases). Trimming pared 0 bases from V and 2 bases from J, leaving 17 bases between. Germline V gene lookup returns CDR1 SGHNT and CDR2 YYREEE (reference sequence). This CDR3 region has 18 residues. The DNA for the CDR3 is TGTGCCAGCAGCTTGGAGGATAGCGAGTGGGTCAACACCGGGGAGCTGTTTTTT. Protein product: CASSLEDSEWVNTGELFF.

This rearrangement joins TRBV19 to TRBJ1-2; D ambiguous. The CDR3 spans 14 residues. Germline V gene lookup returns CDR1 LNHDA and CDR2 SQIVND (reference sequence). With 7 bases removed from V and 3 bases from J, the gap between germline ends came to 15 bases. CDR3: CASNNQARYYGYTF. For the CDR3, the DNA is TGTGCCAGTAATAACCAGGCGAGGTACTATGGCTACACCTTC. The entire variable domain, with the rest obtained from reference TRBV19 and TRBJ1-2, is as follows: DGGITQSPKYLFRKEGQNVTLSCEQNLNHDAMYWYRQDPGQGLRLIYYSQIVNDFQKGDIAEGYSVSREKKESFPLTVTSAQKNPTAFYLCASNNQARYYGYTFGSGTRLTVV.

The chain couples TRBV7-8 to TRBJ1-1, with D possibly TRBD1 on 5 matching bases. V was pared by 6 bases and J by 6 bases, with 14 bases between. This CDR3 region has 13 residues. Germline CDR1 SGHVS, CDR2 FQNEAQ. The DNA for the CDR3 is TGTGCCAGCAGGTTACCCGGGGCCCCTGAAGCTTTCTTT. Translated: CASRLPGAPEAFF.

The rearrangement links TRBV12-3 or TRBV12-4 to TRBJ2-1; the match to TRBD1 covers 8 bases. Losses at the gene ends were 8 bases for V and 0 bases for J; bases not matched to a gene: 15. CDR3 length: 18 residues. CDR3 in amino acids: CASQGAGELSSSYNEQFF. The CDR3 coding sequence is TGTGCCAGCCAGGGGGCGGGTGAATTATCAAGCTCCTACAATGAGCAGTTCTTC.

CDR3 nucleotide sequence: TGTGCCAGTACCCGGTGGACAGCCATGAAAGATACGCAGTATTTT. Translation: CASTRWTAMKDTQYF. The V and J genes are TRBV19 and TRBJ2-3; a weak D match, TRBD1 (6 bases). Trimming shortened V by 7 bases and J by 5 bases, and 19 bases separated the two germline ends. The germline gives CDR1 LNHDA, CDR2 SQIVND (reference sequence). The CDR3 is 15 residues long.

There are a few counts of this clonotype. The chain carries TRBV5-5 and TRBJ2-1, with D perhaps matching TRBD2 (6 bases). The CDR3 is 13 amino acids. From germline, CDR1 is SGHKS and CDR2 YYEKEE (reference sequence). V was cut by 4 bases and J by 6 bases, with 11 bases left in between. The CDR3 sequence is CASSVGLLNEQFF. The CDR3 DNA is TGTGCCAGCAGCGTCGGACTACTCAATGAGCAGTTCTTC.

The sample holds a few counts of this clonotype. The CDR3 loop reads CSASHPGDPTKNIQYF. The CDR3 DNA sequence: TGCAGTGCTAGTCATCCGGGGGATCCCACCAAAAACATTCAGTACTTC. The chain uses TRBV20-1 and TRBJ2-4; D is possibly TRBD2 (6 bases). V was trimmed by 3 bases and J by 2 bases, leaving 17 bases between them. This CDR3 contains 16 residues. Germline V gene data show CDR1 as DFQATT and CDR2 as SNEGSKA (reference sequence).

The chain couples TRBV3-1 to TRBJ1-6; 7 nucleotides match TRBD1. The V segment lost 7 bases and the J segment 7 bases; nucleotides outside the gene matches: 10. Germline V gives CDR1 LGHDT, CDR2 YNNKEL (reference sequence). This CDR3 is built from 15 residues. DNA of the CDR3: TGTGCCAGCAACCCACGACAGGGCGGGAATTCACCCCTCCACTTT. This translates into CASNPRQGGNSPLHF. Filled out from reference TRBV3-1 and TRBJ1-6, the complete variable domain reads DTAVSQTPKYLVTQMGNDKSIKCEQNLGHDTMYWYKQDSKKFLKIMFSYNNKELIINETVPNRFSPKSPDKAHLNLHINSLELGDSAVYFCASNPRQGGNSPLHFGNGTRLTVT.

The table lists this clonotype with many counts. The genes are TRBV4-1 and TRBJ2-1, with D unresolved. Between the trimmed V and J ends, which lost 5 bases and 6 bases, there was a span of 14 bases. The germline V gene has CDR1 MGHRA and CDR2 YSYEKL. CDR3 length: 14 amino acids. Here the CDR3 reads CASSIHGRGNEQFF. The CDR3 bases are TGCGCCAGCAGCATACACGGTAGAGGCAATGAGCAGTTCTTC.

At least ten counts were recorded for this clonotype. This rearrangement joins TRBV27 to TRBJ2-1, with D perhaps TRBD1 (5 bases). The CDR3 totals 14 residues. Deletions cut 3 bases from V and 9 bases from J, with 15 bases between. The germline V gene encodes CDR1 MNHEY and CDR2 SMNVEV (reference sequence). Here the CDR3 reads CASSFPPQGGEQFF. The CDR3 DNA reads as TGTGCCAGCAGTTTTCCCCCCCAGGGCGGTGAGCAGTTCTTC.

CDR3 protein: CASSHKLAGGYEQFF. CDR3 DNA: TGTGCCAGCAGTCATAAACTAGCGGGGGGCTATGAGCAGTTCTTC. The chain joins TRBV7-3 to TRBJ2-1; TRBD2 agrees at 12 bases. The CDR3 is 15 amino acids. The ends lost 6 bases at V and 8 bases at J; junction bases unmatched: 8. Germline V gives CDR1 SGHTA, CDR2 FQGTGA.

This chain uses TRBV12-3 or TRBV12-4 with TRBJ2-1; D perhaps matches TRBD2 (7 bases). Trimming pared 5 bases from V and 5 bases from J, leaving 28 bases between. The CDR3 loop spans 19 amino acids. The CDR3 bases are TGTGCCAGCAGTCCCTACGGGCCGGGGCTCGGGGGGCCTGACAATGAGCAGTTCTTC. The encoded protein is CASSPYGPGLGGPDNEQFF.

The CDR3 DNA is TGTGCCAGCAGGGAGACAGGAAATGGCTACACCTTC. Translated, it gives CASRETGNGYTF. The chain has TRBV9 and TRBJ1-2; TRBD1 might be the D (6 bases). The CDR3 runs to 12 residues. The germline V gene encodes CDR1 SGDLS and CDR2 YYNGEE. Trimming left V 5 bases short and J 6 bases short, with 11 bases between. Full variable domain (outside the CDR3, taken from reference TRBV9 and TRBJ1-2): DSGVTQTPKHLITATGQRVTLRCSPRSGDLSVYWYQQSLDQGLQFLIQYYNGEERAKGNILERFSAQQFPDLHSELNLSSLELGDSALYFCASRETGNGYTFGSGTRLTVV.

This clonotype was recorded once. The chain links TRBV27 to TRBJ2-6; D is unclear. V lost 4 bases to trimming and J lost 2 bases, with 15 bases between them. The CDR3 runs 17 residues. Germline CDR1 MNHEY, CDR2 SMNVEV (reference sequence). For the CDR3, the DNA is TGTGCCAGCAGTTGGGTAGGGTACCCTCCTGGGGCCAACGTCCTGACTTTC. Translated: CASSWVGYPPGANVLTF.